Presented here are 29 T cell receptor beta chains from one specimen sequenced in a study of T cell responses to AZD1222 COVID-19 vaccine. The protocol was immunoSEQ multiplex PCR, while the TCRdb copy is restricted to in-frame clones and leaves out a portion. In the table there are fewer than 200,000 clones, approximately 90% of which are singletons. This specimen was peripheral blood, taken 28 days after the second dose of the MenACWY control vaccine. These receptors came from an adult who received the MenACWY meningococcal vaccine as a control.

The J gene is TRBJ2-1, the V gene TRBV24-1; 9 nucleotides line up with TRBD1. The CDR3 runs 17 residues. V gave up 3 bases and J gave up 8 bases; unmatched junction bases: 13. Germline CDR1 reads KGHDR; CDR2 reads SFDVKD. The CDR3 loop reads CATSDPIRDRALDEQFF. CDR3 nucleotide sequence: TGTGCCACCAGTGATCCGATCCGGGACAGGGCGTTGGATGAGCAGTTCTTC.

The rearrangement joins TRBV11-2 to TRBJ1-4; 7 bases map to TRBD1. The CDR3 contains 14 residues. Germline trimming cut 4 bases from V and 12 bases from J; bases unmatched to any gene: 11. Germline values: CDR1 SGHAT, CDR2 FQNNGV. CDR3 sequence: CASSSDRDARELFF. The CDR3 nucleotides read TGTGCCAGCAGCTCCGACAGGGACGCCCGGGAACTGTTTTTT.

The CDR3 sequence: CASSYSRSDSQYSNQPQHF. As DNA, the CDR3 is TGTGCCAGCAGTTACTCGAGGTCTGATAGCCAATATAGCAATCAGCCCCAGCATTTT. The J gene is TRBJ1-5, the V gene TRBV6-2 or TRBV6-3; D is undetermined. V was clipped by 0 bases and J by 0 bases, with 18 bases between them. The CDR3 is made up of 19 amino acids. Germline V lookup: CDR1 MNHEY, CDR2 SVGEGT.

V usage is TRBV10-3 and J usage is TRBJ2-3; 7 bases fit TRBD2. This CDR3 has 14 residues. Germline CDR1 ENHRY, CDR2 SYGVKD. Trimming cost V 3 bases and J 8 bases; bases outside gene matches: 8. The chain's CDR3 is CAISDQAGVGTQYF. CDR3 in DNA: TGTGCCATCAGTGATCAGGCGGGAGTGGGTACGCAGTATTTT.

The chain combines TRBV9 with TRBJ1-2; the D gene is possibly TRBD1 (6 bases). This CDR3 has 14 residues. The V and J ends lost 3 bases and 4 bases respectively, with 13 bases between them. Germline CDR1 SGDLS, CDR2 YYNGEE. CDR3 sequence: CASSEDSYTYGYTF. The CDR3 DNA sequence: TGTGCCAGCAGCGAGGACAGTTACACCTATGGCTACACCTTC.

The J gene is TRBJ1-1, the V gene TRBV9; no clear D gene. Per the germline V gene, CDR1 is SGDLS and CDR2 is YYNGEE. Trimming pared 4 bases from V and 10 bases from J, leaving 8 bases between. This CDR3 comprises 10 residues. The DNA of the CDR3 is TGTGCCAGCAGCCCCTACCGAGCTTTCTTT. Its protein product is CASSPYRAFF.

The rearrangement links TRBV11-2 to TRBJ2-7; D is ambiguous. The CDR3 runs to 13 residues. Trimming removed 8 bases from V and 5 bases from J, with 16 bases in between. CDR1 and CDR2 from the germline V gene are SGHAT and FQNNGV. For the CDR3, the DNA is TGTGCCAGCTGGAACGCCCTTGGGGACGAGCAGTACTTC. As protein: CASWNALGDEQYF.

This rearrangement joins TRBV7-2 to TRBJ1-5, with D possibly being TRBD1 (5 bases). V was pared by 5 bases and J by 2 bases, with 10 bases between. Per germline, CDR1 SGHTA and CDR2 FQGNSA. This CDR3 contains 14 residues. The CDR3 is CASSLQGRNQPQHF. CDR3 bases: TGTGCCAGCAGCCTGCAGGGCCGCAATCAGCCCCAGCATTTT. Variable domain in full (rest from reference TRBV7-2 and TRBJ1-5): GAGVSQSPSNKVTEKGKDVELRCDPISGHTALYWYRQSLGQGLEFLIYFQGNSAPDKSGLPSDRFSAERTGGSVSTLTIQRTQQEDSAVYLCASSLQGRNQPQHFGDGTRLSIL.

The CDR3 DNA sequence: TGTGCCAGTAGTCCGGGACTAGCGGGAGTTTCCCCCTACGAGCAGTACTTC. Translated: CASSPGLAGVSPYEQYF. The J gene is TRBJ2-7, the V gene TRBV19; 14 nucleotides agree with TRBD2. Looked up from germline, CDR1 is LNHDA and CDR2 is SQIVND (reference sequence). V lost 5 bases, J lost 2 bases, and 8 bases stayed unmatched. This CDR3 has 17 amino acids.

The chain is built from TRBV28 and TRBJ1-4, with TRBD1 matching over 7 bases. The CDR3 sequence is 15 residues long. Per germline, CDR1 MDHEN and CDR2 SYDVKM. V dropped 4 bases and J dropped 0; count of bases not matched to a gene: 2. Here the CDR3 reads CASSSDRPTNEKLFF. For the CDR3, the DNA is TGTGCCAGCAGTTCGGACAGGCCAACTAATGAAAAACTGTTTTTT. Based on the CDR3 plus reference TRBV28 and TRBJ1-4, the full variable domain is DVKVTQSSRYLVKRTGEKVFLECVQDMDHENMFWYRQDPGLGLRLIYFSYDVKMKEKGDIPEGYSVSREKKERFSLILESASTNQTSMYLCASSSDRPTNEKLFFGSGTQLSVL.

The chain joins TRBV11-2 to TRBJ2-2, with no clear D. There are 14 residues in the CDR3. Trimming cost V 7 bases and J 5 bases, with 14 bases left between them. Germline loops: CDR1 SGHAT, CDR2 FQNNGV. CDR3 sequence: CASTPLGGTGELFF. The CDR3 nucleotides are TGTGCCAGCACCCCCCTCGGTGGTACCGGGGAGCTGTTTTTT.

This chain connects TRBV3-1 (or the pseudogene TRBV3-2) to TRBJ1-2; D is unresolved. Germline V gene data show CDR1 as LGHDT and CDR2 as YNNKEL (reference sequence). CDR3 length: 16 amino acids. Trimming removed 4 bases at V and 1 base at J, with 16 bases between. The CDR3 spells CASSLDNTGINYGYTF. The CDR3, as DNA: TGTGCCAGCAGCCTTGACAATACCGGGATTAACTATGGCTACACCTTC.

V is TRBV30 and J is TRBJ1-2; 10 bases align to TRBD1. The CDR3 is made up of 13 amino acids. In germline, CDR1 is GTSNPN, CDR2 SVGIG (reference sequence). The trim removed 4 bases at V and 6 bases at J, leaving 5 bases unmatched. CDR3 loop: CAWMRDRGDGYTF. For the CDR3, the DNA is TGTGCCTGGATGAGGGACAGGGGCGATGGCTACACCTTC.

In its sample, this clone was seen once. V usage is TRBV5-6 and J usage is TRBJ1-3; D remains unclear. Trimming took 1 base from V and 3 from J, leaving 2 bases between them. This CDR3 has 12 amino acids. The germline gives CDR1 SGHDT, CDR2 YYEEEE. Here the CDR3 reads CASSLNGNTIYF. CDR3 DNA: TGTGCCAGCAGCTTGAATGGAAACACCATATATTTT. Full variable domain (remainder filled in from reference TRBV5-6 and TRBJ1-3): DAGVTQSPTHLIKTRGQQVTLRCSPKSGHDTVSWYQQALGQGPQFIFQYYEEEERQRGNFPDRFSGHQFPNYSSELNVNALLLGDSALYLCASSLNGNTIYFGEGSWLTVV.

The chain is built from TRBV7-2 and TRBJ2-7; a weak D match, TRBD2 (5 bases). The CDR3 extends over 15 amino acids. Between the trimmed V and J ends, which lost 2 bases and 5 bases, there was a span of 16 bases. The germline gives CDR1 SGHTA, CDR2 FQGNSA. The CDR3 DNA is TGTGCCAGCAGCTTATGGGGAGATTTAGAGGACGAGCAGTACTTC. This gives the protein CASSLWGDLEDEQYF. Looking up the rest from reference TRBV7-2 and TRBJ2-7 gives the full variable domain: GAGVSQSPSNKVTEKGKDVELRCDPISGHTALYWYRQSLGQGLEFLIYFQGNSAPDKSGLPSDRFSAERTGGSVSTLTIQRTQQEDSAVYLCASSLWGDLEDEQYFGPGTRLTVT.

V gene TRBV28 combines with J gene TRBJ1-1; 7 bases align to TRBD1. The CDR3 contains 11 residues. The germline CDR1 and CDR2 sequences are MDHEN and SYDVKM. Germline trimming cut 10 bases from V and 10 bases from J; bases unmatched to any gene: 9. The CDR3 DNA is TGTGCCACCACAGGGGAGAGACGAGCTTTCTTT. Amino acids: CATTGERRAFF. The whole variable domain, remainder taken from reference TRBV28 and TRBJ1-1, is DVKVTQSSRYLVKRTGEKVFLECVQDMDHENMFWYRQDPGLGLRLIYFSYDVKMKEKGDIPEGYSVSREKKERFSLILESASTNQTSMYLCATTGERRAFFGQGTRLTVV.

This chain uses TRBV6-1 with TRBJ2-1; D unclear. V gave up 5 bases and J gave up 1 base, with 12 bases separating them. Germline lookup yields CDR1 MNHNS and CDR2 SASEGT. This CDR3 comprises 15 residues. The CDR3 coding sequence is TGTGCCAGCAGTTCGTCTACAAGGTCCTACAATGAGCAGTTCTTC. Protein: CASSSSTRSYNEQFF.

This clone was observed a handful of times. This chain joins TRBV18 and TRBJ2-7; weak D call: TRBD2 (5 bases). This CDR3 is 15 amino acids long. Germline V gives CDR1 KGHSH, CDR2 LQKENI. V was cut by 2 bases and J by 5 bases, with 16 bases left in between. The CDR3, as DNA: TGTGCCAGCTCACCAGAGACCGGGGTCGGTGACGAGCAGTACTTC. This translates into CASSPETGVGDEQYF.

This chain connects TRBV7-2 to TRBJ2-2, with D perhaps TRBD1 (5 bases). Germline CDR1 is SGHTA and CDR2 is FQGNSA. The CDR3 runs 14 residues. The V and J ends lost 4 bases and 6 bases respectively, with 12 bases between them. The CDR3 region has the DNA TGTGCCAGCAGCTCAGGGCCCACCGCCGGGGAGCTGTTTTTT. It specifies CASSSGPTAGELFF.

The chain recombines TRBV6-5 with TRBJ1-2; D gene ambiguous. The germline V gene encodes CDR1 MNHEY and CDR2 SVGAGI. CDR3 length: 14 residues. The V end was cut by 4 bases, the J end by 0 bases, with 9 bases between. CDR3 sequence reads: CASSFGKANYGYTF. For the CDR3, the DNA is TGTGCCAGCAGTTTTGGAAAAGCTAACTATGGCTACACCTTC.

The chain uses TRBV6-2 or TRBV6-3 and TRBJ1-2, with TRBD1 matching over 10 bases. This CDR3 spans 15 amino acids. Germline-derived CDR1 and CDR2 are MNHEY and SVGEGT. V lost 4 bases to trimming and J lost 2 bases; unmatched junction nucleotides: 4. Written as DNA, the CDR3 is TGTGCCAGCAGTTTAAGGGACAGGGGCAACTATGGCTACACCTTC. It specifies CASSLRDRGNYGYTF.

The chain recombines TRBV19 with TRBJ1-1, with D hard to call. Trimming removed 6 bases at V and 4 bases at J, with 12 bases between. CDR1 is LNHDA and CDR2 is SQIVND in the germline V gene (reference sequence). CDR3 length: 13 amino acids. CDR3 in DNA: TGTGCCAGTAGAGCACACCCGGGCACTGAAGCTTTCTTT. Translating gives CASRAHPGTEAFF.

The CDR3 here is CASGGSRGLNQPQHF. In DNA form, the CDR3 reads TGTGCCAGCGGCGGGTCCCGGGGGCTCAATCAGCCCCAGCATTTT. V usage is TRBV28 and J usage is TRBJ1-5; D might be TRBD1 (6 bases). In germline, CDR1 is MDHEN, CDR2 SYDVKM. Trimming left V 8 bases short and J 3 bases short, with 17 bases between. The CDR3 loop spans 15 amino acids.

The rearrangement uses TRBV6-5 and TRBJ2-7; D perhaps matches TRBD1 (6 bases). The CDR3 extends over 15 amino acids. Trimming pared 11 bases from V and 4 bases from J, leaving 24 bases between. The V gene's germline CDR1 is MNHEY and CDR2 SVGAGI. CDR3 protein: CAVRGDVLGRYEQYF. Here the CDR3 DNA reads TGTGCCGTCAGGGGAGACGTGCTAGGAAGGTACGAGCAGTACTTC.

The chain uses TRBV7-2 and TRBJ1-3, with a possible D match to TRBD1 (5 bases). CDR3 length: 16 amino acids. The V gene's germline CDR1 is SGHTA and CDR2 FQGNSA. V gave up 1 base and J gave up 3 bases, with 13 bases separating them. In nucleotides, the CDR3 is TGTGCCAGCAGCTTAGTGGGGGGGACGGGTGGAAACACCATATATTTT. It specifies CASSLVGGTGGNTIYF.

The chain uses TRBV5-1 and TRBJ2-2; 9 nucleotides match TRBD2. Germline loops: CDR1 SGHRS, CDR2 YFSETQ. The trim removed 6 bases at V and 5 bases at J, leaving 14 bases unmatched. The CDR3 totals 17 residues. This CDR3 is CASNPTVTSGITGELFF. As DNA, the CDR3 is TGCGCCAGCAACCCGACGGTGACTAGCGGAATTACCGGGGAGCTGTTTTTT.

The rearrangement links TRBV19 to TRBJ1-4; D is possibly TRBD1 (6 bases). The V end was cut by 7 bases, the J end by 2 bases, with 14 bases between. The CDR3 consists of 15 residues. Germline values: CDR1 LNHDA, CDR2 SQIVND (reference sequence). The CDR3 spells CASKLPGATNEKLFF. The CDR3 DNA reads TGTGCCAGTAAGTTACCAGGGGCCACTAATGAAAAACTGTTTTTT.

The count of this clone is one. The J gene is TRBJ2-1, the V gene TRBV12-3 or TRBV12-4; D is undetermined. Between the trimmed V and J ends, which lost 3 bases and 8 bases, there was a span of 8 bases. The CDR3 runs to 12 residues. The CDR3 DNA reads as TGTGCCAGCAGTTTCTCGCTCTATGAGCAGTTCTTC. As protein: CASSFSLYEQFF.

The chain couples TRBV28 to TRBJ2-1, with unresolved D. The germline gives CDR1 MDHEN, CDR2 SYDVKM. V was clipped by 6 bases and J by 3 bases, with 15 bases between them. The CDR3 covers 15 residues. The CDR3 is CASRASQNNYNEQFF. In nucleotides, the CDR3 is TGTGCCAGCAGGGCGTCACAGAACAACTACAATGAGCAGTTCTTC.